These 6 T cell receptor beta chains originate from one sample sequenced in a study of shared clonotypes between healthy human individuals. Method: immunoSEQ multiplex PCR; TCRdb's copy keeps in-frame clones and lacks some. This sample has about 1,500,000 clones, with roughly 96% found just once. Source material: naive CD4+ T cells sorted from blood. Subset reported: CD45RA+ positively selected. Every receptor here comes from a man under 40 in good health.

Comment on this clone: This specimen includes other DNA sequences encoding the same CDR3. This chain links TRBV29-1 with TRBJ1-5; D possibly corresponds to TRBD1 (5 bases). Per germline, CDR1 SQVTM and CDR2 ANQGSEA. This CDR3 region has 12 residues. The germline V and J ends were trimmed by 5 bases and 4 bases, with 9 bases remaining between them. The CDR3 DNA follows: TGCAGCGTTCGGCAGGGAAATCAGCCCCAGCATTTT. Its protein is CSVRQGNQPQHF.

This chain uses TRBV7-3 with TRBJ2-3, with 7 bases matching TRBD1. The CDR3 extends over 13 amino acids. The junction had 2 bases not matched to a gene; V was cut back by 4 bases and J by 4 bases. The germline gives CDR1 SGHTA, CDR2 FQGTGA. The CDR3 region has the DNA TGTGCCAGCAGCTCGACAGGGTCAGATACGCAGTATTTT. Translated, it gives CASSSTGSDTQYF.

The V call is TRBV6-1, the J call TRBJ2-3; D gene unclear. Germline loops: CDR1 MNHNS, CDR2 SASEGT. This CDR3 is 14 amino acids long. Between the trimmed V and J ends, which lost 4 bases and 4 bases, there was a span of 12 bases. The CDR3 sequence is CASSGLGVADTQYF. CDR3 coding DNA: TGTGCCAGCAGTGGGTTAGGTGTCGCAGATACGCAGTATTTT.

The V call is TRBV28, the J call TRBJ2-4; a weak D match, TRBD1 (6 bases). CDR1 MDHEN and CDR2 SYDVKM come from the germline V gene. V gave up 5 bases and J gave up 3 bases, with 23 bases separating them. The CDR3 has 18 amino acids. The CDR3 DNA reads TGTGCCAGCAGTCCAATACTCAGGGGAATCTCCGACAAAAACATTCAGTACTTC. Amino acid sequence: CASSPILRGISDKNIQYF. The full variable domain, its missing parts supplied by reference TRBV28 and TRBJ2-4, is DVKVTQSSRYLVKRTGEKVFLECVQDMDHENMFWYRQDPGLGLRLIYFSYDVKMKEKGDIPEGYSVSREKKERFSLILESASTNQTSMYLCASSPILRGISDKNIQYFGAGTRLSVL.

The rearrangement uses TRBV7-9 and TRBJ2-2; D possibly uses TRBD1 or TRBD2 (6 bases each). CDR1 and CDR2 (germline): SEHNR, FQNEAQ (reference sequence). Between the trimmed V and J ends, which lost 4 bases and 7 bases, there was a span of 16 bases. The CDR3 is 15 amino acids. The CDR3, as DNA: TGTGCCAGCAGCTCTCAACAGGGACTCGGCGGGGAGCTGTTTTTT. It specifies CASSSQQGLGGELFF.

CDR3 DNA sequence: TGCGCCAGCAGCGGACAACTCAGCGCCTACAATGAGCAGTTCTTC. Encoded protein: CASSGQLSAYNEQFF. The chain uses TRBV5-1 and TRBJ2-1; maybe TRBD1 (5 bases). Per the germline V gene, CDR1 is SGHRS and CDR2 is YFSETQ. The CDR3 has 15 amino acids. V was trimmed by 4 bases and J by 2 bases, leaving 13 bases between them. The full variable domain, its missing parts supplied by reference TRBV5-1 and TRBJ2-1, is KAGVTQTPRYLIKTRGQQVTLSCSPISGHRSVSWYQQTPGQGLQFLFEYFSETQRNKGNFPGRFSGRQFSNSRSEMNVSTLELGDSALYLCASSGQLSAYNEQFFGPGTRLTVL.